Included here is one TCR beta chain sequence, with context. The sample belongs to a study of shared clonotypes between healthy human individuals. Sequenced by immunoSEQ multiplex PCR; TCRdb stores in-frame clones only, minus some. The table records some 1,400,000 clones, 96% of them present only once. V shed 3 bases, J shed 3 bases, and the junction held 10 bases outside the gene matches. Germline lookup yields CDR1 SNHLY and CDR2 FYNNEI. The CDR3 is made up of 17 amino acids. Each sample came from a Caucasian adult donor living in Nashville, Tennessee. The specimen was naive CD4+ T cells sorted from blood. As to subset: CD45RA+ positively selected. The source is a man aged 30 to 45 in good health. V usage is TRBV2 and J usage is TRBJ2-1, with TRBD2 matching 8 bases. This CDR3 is CASSEVSGKSFYNEQFF. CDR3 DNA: TGTGCCAGCAGTGAGGTTAGCGGGAAGTCGTTCTACAATGAGCAGTTCTTC.